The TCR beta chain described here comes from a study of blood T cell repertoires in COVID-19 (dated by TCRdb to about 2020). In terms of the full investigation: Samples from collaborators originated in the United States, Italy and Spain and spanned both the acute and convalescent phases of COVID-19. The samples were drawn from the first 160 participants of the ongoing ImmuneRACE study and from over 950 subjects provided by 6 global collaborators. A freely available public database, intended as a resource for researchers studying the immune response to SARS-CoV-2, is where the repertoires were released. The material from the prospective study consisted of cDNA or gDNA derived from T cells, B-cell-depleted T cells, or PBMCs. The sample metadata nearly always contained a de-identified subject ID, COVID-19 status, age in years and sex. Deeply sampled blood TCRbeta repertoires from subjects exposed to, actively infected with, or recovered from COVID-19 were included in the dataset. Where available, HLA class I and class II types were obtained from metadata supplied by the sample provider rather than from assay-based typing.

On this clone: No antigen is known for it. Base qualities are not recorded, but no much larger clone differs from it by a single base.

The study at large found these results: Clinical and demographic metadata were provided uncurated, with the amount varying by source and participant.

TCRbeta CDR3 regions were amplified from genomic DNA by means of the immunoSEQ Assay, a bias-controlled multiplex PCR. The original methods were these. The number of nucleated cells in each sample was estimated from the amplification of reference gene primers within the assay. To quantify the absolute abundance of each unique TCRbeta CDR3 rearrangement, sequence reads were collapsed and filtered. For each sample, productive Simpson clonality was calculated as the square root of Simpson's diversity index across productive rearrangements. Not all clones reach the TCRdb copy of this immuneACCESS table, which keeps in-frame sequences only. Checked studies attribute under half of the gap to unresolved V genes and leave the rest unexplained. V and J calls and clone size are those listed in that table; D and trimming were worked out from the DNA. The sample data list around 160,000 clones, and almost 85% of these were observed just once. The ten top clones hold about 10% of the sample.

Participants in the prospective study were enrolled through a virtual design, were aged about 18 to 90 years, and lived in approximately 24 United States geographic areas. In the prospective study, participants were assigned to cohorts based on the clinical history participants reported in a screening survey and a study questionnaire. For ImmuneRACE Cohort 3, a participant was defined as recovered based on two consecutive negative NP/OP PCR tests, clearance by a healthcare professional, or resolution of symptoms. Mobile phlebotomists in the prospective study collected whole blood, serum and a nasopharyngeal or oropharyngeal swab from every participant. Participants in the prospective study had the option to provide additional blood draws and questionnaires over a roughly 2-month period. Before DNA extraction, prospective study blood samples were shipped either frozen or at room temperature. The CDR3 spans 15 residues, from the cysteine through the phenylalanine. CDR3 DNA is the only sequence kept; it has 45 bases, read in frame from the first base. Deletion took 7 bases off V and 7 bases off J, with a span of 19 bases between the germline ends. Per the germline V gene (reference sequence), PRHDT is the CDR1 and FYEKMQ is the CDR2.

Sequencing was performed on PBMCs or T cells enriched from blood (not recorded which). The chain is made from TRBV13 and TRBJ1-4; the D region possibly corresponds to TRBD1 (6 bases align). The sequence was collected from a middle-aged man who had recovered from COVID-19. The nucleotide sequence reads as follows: TGTGCCAGCAAGCCGAAACAGGGAGAAATTGAAAAACTGTTTTTT. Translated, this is CASKPKQGEIEKLFF.